This T cell receptor beta chain was profiled in a study of OX40 agonist ivuxolimab in advanced cancers. Points from the study as a whole: The study observed clonal expansion of CD4+ and CD8+ blood T cells by week 6 at 0.1 to 3.0 mg/kg.

With regard to this clone: As yet, its antigen is unknown.

The V gene end was trimmed by 6 bases and the J gene end by 9 bases; junction bases not matched to a gene: 11. This CDR3 is built from 15 residues. The germline V gene encodes CDR1 LNHDA and CDR2 SQIVND (reference sequence). Clones were read by immunoSEQ multiplex PCR, and TCRdb kept only the in-frame ones, dropping some. The table shows tens of thousands of clones, with roughly 80% occurring only once. The chain joins TRBV19 to TRBJ2-3, with 11 bases identical to TRBD2. This receptor was taken from an adult with an advanced solid tumor such as melanoma, head and neck, liver or kidney cancer. The sequencing used CD4+ or CD8+ T cells sorted from blood, collected in a trial of the OX40 agonist ivuxolimab. The chain's CDR3 is CASREPGLAAATQYF. CDR3 nucleotides: TGTGCCAGTAGGGAACCGGGACTAGCGGCTGCCACGCAGTATTTT.